The T cell receptor beta chain described here comes from a study of blood T cell repertoires in COVID-19. Produced via immunoSEQ multiplex PCR; TCRdb's table is partial and in-frame only. The sample yields about 360,000 clones, 75% to 90% seen once. The source of this sequence is a woman aged 55-69 years with COVID-19, enrolled during active disease. Input material: peripheral blood.

CDR3 nucleotides: TGTGCCAGTTATGGGGACAACGCCTACGAGCAGTACTTC. Protein product: CASYGDNAYEQYF. This rearrangement joins TRBV3-1 (or the pseudogene TRBV3-2) to TRBJ2-7; D possibly corresponds to TRBD1 (6 bases). The V end lost 9 bases, the J end lost 2 bases, and 14 bases lay between the germline ends. This CDR3 contains 13 residues. Germline V gene data show CDR1 as LGHDT and CDR2 as YNNKEL (reference sequence).